This T cell receptor beta chain was sequenced during a study of response to subunit inactivated influenza vaccine. Study observations and caveats: After each seasonal influenza vaccination, few new T cells are recruited, the authors suggested.

In the case of this clonotype: Antigen specificity is unknown.

One entry per CDR3 protein results from TCRdb running MiXCR on the RT-PCR reads. The sample holds about 500,000 distinct CDR3 sequences; about 15% are singletons and the top ten take roughly 3%. The specimen was CD4+ T cells sorted from PBMCs, collected around 2 years after vaccination. The TCR comes from a man aged 45-69 years who received an inactivated influenza vaccine.

The CDR3 loop is CSASRTAKETQYF. CDR3 DNA: TGCAGTGCTAGCCGGACCGCGAAGGAGACCCAGTACTTC. This rearrangement joins TRBV20-1 to TRBJ2-5; unclear D gene. The CDR3 sequence is 13 residues long. V lost 3 bases and J 5 bases, leaving 13 bases between the germline ends. Per the germline V gene, CDR1 is DFQATT and CDR2 is SNEGSKA (reference sequence).